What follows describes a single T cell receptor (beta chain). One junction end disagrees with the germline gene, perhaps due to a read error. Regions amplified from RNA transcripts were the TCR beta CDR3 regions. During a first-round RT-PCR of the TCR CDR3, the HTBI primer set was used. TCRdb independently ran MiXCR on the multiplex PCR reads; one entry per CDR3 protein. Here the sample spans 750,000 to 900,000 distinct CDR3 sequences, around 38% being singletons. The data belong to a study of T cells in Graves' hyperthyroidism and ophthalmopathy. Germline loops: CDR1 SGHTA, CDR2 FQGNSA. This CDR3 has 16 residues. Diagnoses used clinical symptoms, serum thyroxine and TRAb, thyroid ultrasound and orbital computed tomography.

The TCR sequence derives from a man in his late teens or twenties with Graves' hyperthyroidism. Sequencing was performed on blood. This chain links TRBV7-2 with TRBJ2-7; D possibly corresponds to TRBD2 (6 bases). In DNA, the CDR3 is TGCGCCAGCAGCCAAGGCACCGGGACTTTCTCCTACGAGCAGTACTTC. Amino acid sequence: CASSQGTGTFSYEQYF.